The 24 T cell receptor beta chains presented below share a single source sample, sequenced in a study of cytomegalovirus exposure and HLA in healthy donors. PCR involved 60 Vbeta and 13 Jbeta primers. Profiled with immunoSEQ multiplex PCR; TCRdb holds only in-frame clones, not every one. The repertoire holds around 200,000 clones, with roughly 79% as singletons. The sequenced material came from PBMCs. These receptors all come from a young woman in good health and CMV-seropositive.

This clone was seen more than once but under ten times. This chain links TRBV9 with TRBJ2-1; a weak D match, TRBD2 (5 bases). The CDR3 is 17 amino acids. Trimming removed 4 bases at V and 6 bases at J, with 23 bases between. Per the germline V gene, CDR1 is SGDLS and CDR2 is YYNGEE. The CDR3 region is CASSPEQTNPVRNEQFF. CDR3 sequence (DNA): TGTGCCAGCAGCCCTGAACAGACTAATCCAGTGCGCAATGAGCAGTTCTTC.

The chain joins TRBV27 to TRBJ2-7, with 11 positions matching TRBD2. Per germline, CDR1 MNHEY and CDR2 SMNVEV (reference sequence). The V segment lost 5 bases and the J segment 5 bases; nucleotides outside the gene matches: 11. The CDR3 is 16 residues long. The CDR3 nucleotides are TGTGCCAGCAGTCTTATAGCGGGGGGGCACCAAAACGAGCAGTACTTC. Residues: CASSLIAGGHQNEQYF.

The CDR3 sequence is CASSSIGAGTGVDEQYF. Here the CDR3 DNA reads TGTGCCAGCAGTTCCATAGGGGCGGGGACAGGGGTCGACGAGCAGTACTTC. The V gene is TRBV28, the J gene TRBJ2-7; 10 bases agree with TRBD1. The CDR3 runs 17 residues. V gave up 4 bases and J gave up 5 bases; unmatched junction bases: 14. CDR1 and CDR2 from the germline V gene are MDHEN and SYDVKM.

The chain recombines TRBV5-6 with TRBJ1-1; D possibly corresponds to TRBD1 (5 bases). CDR3 length: 13 residues. Germline V gene sequence: CDR1 SGHDT, CDR2 YYEEEE. The germline V and J ends were trimmed by 0 bases and 6 bases, with 9 bases remaining between them. CDR3 in DNA: TGTGCCAGCAGCTTGGGACAGTTCGCTGAAGCTTTCTTT. Translation: CASSLGQFAEAFF.

This clone occurred once. The chain is built from TRBV28 and TRBJ2-2; possible D gene TRBD1, 5 bases. The V and J ends lost 0 bases and 1 base respectively, with 9 bases between them. CDR1 is MDHEN, CDR2 SYDVKM, per germline. The CDR3 length is 16 residues. The CDR3 spells CASSLWGQGNTGELFF. The CDR3 nucleotides read TGTGCCAGCAGTTTATGGGGGCAGGGGAACACCGGGGAGCTGTTTTTT.

This clone was picked up a small number of times. CDR3 in amino acids: CASSDGLHYNEQFF. DNA of the CDR3: TGTGCCAGCAGTGATGGACTTCACTACAATGAGCAGTTCTTC. The genes are TRBV6-4 and TRBJ2-1; the D gene is possibly TRBD2 (5 bases). Per the germline V gene, CDR1 is MRHNA and CDR2 is SNTAGT. The CDR3 extends over 14 amino acids. V lost 3 bases to trimming and J lost 3 bases, with 9 bases between them.

Comment on this clone: At one end, the junction sequence differs from germline, possibly due to a read error. This rearrangement joins TRBV6-1 to TRBJ1-1; weak D call: TRBD1 (6 bases). This CDR3 has 16 residues. CDR1 is MNHNS and CDR2 is SASEGT in the germline V gene. CDR3 DNA: TGTGCCAGCAGCGAAGCAGGGACATCGGGAACCGGTGAAGCTTTCTTT. This sequence encodes CASSEAGTSGTGEAFF.

The CDR3 DNA sequence: TGTGCCAGTAGTATGGGAAGGGGATATGGCTACACCTTC. This translates into CASSMGRGYGYTF. The rearrangement joins TRBV19 to TRBJ1-2; D might be TRBD1 (5 bases). The V end was cut by 3 bases, the J end by 5 bases, with 10 bases between. The CDR3 is made up of 13 amino acids. The germline V gene has CDR1 LNHDA and CDR2 SQIVND (reference sequence).

The chain joins TRBV9 to TRBJ1-2; no clear D. Germline V lookup: CDR1 SGDLS, CDR2 YYNGEE. This CDR3 comprises 15 residues. V shed 0 bases and J shed 0 bases, with 9 bases lying between them. In DNA form, the CDR3 reads TGTGCCAGCAGCGTAGGTATAACGGCTAACTATGGCTACACCTTC. It yields the protein CASSVGITANYGYTF.

The chain links TRBV2 to TRBJ2-1, with a tentative D call TRBD2 (7 bases). There are 14 residues in the CDR3. Germline CDR1 and CDR2: SNHLY and FYNNEI. The germline V and J ends were trimmed by 7 bases and 4 bases, with 14 bases remaining between them. The DNA of the CDR3 is TGTGCCAGCACTCCCGGGGGGCAGTACAATGAGCAGTTCTTC. It translates to CASTPGGQYNEQFF.

The chain is built from TRBV5-4 and TRBJ1-1; 9 bases fit TRBD1. In germline, CDR1 is SGHNT, CDR2 YYREEE (reference sequence). The junction had 5 bases not matched to a gene; V was cut back by 5 bases and J by 6 bases. The CDR3 extends over 13 amino acids. DNA of the CDR3: TGTGCCAGCAGGCCCGGGACAGGGTCTGAAGCTTTCTTT. The encoded protein is CASRPGTGSEAFF.

The genes are TRBV5-1 and TRBJ2-5, with TRBD1 as a possible D gene (6 bases). Germline lookup yields CDR1 SGHRS and CDR2 YFSETQ. Trimming stripped 8 bases from V and 2 bases from J, with 16 bases between. The CDR3 spans 14 residues. The CDR3 loop reads CASTIGRGQETQYF. In nucleotides, the CDR3 is TGCGCCAGTACAATCGGTAGGGGGCAAGAGACCCAGTACTTC.

The chain has TRBV15 and TRBJ1-5; D call uncertain. In germline, CDR1 is LNHNV, CDR2 YYDKDF (reference sequence). The V end was cut by 3 bases, the J end by 3 bases, with 12 bases between. The CDR3 covers 15 residues. CDR3 sequence (DNA): TGTGCCACCAGCAGTAACAGAGGGTACAATCAGCCCCAGCATTTT. It specifies CATSSNRGYNQPQHF.

J is TRBJ2-1 and V is TRBV4-3; 13 bases fit TRBD2. CDR3 size: 18 residues. Germline trimming cut 0 bases from V and 6 bases from J; bases unmatched to any gene: 8. Germline CDR1 is LGHNA and CDR2 is YSLEER. CDR3 sequence: CASSQEFGTSGTSNEQFF. In DNA, the CDR3 is TGCGCCAGCAGCCAAGAGTTCGGGACTAGCGGGACCAGCAATGAGCAGTTCTTC.

The rearrangement uses TRBV18 and TRBJ1-1, with D perhaps matching TRBD1 (6 bases). Trimming left V 5 bases short and J 11 bases short, with 12 bases between. CDR1 KGHSH and CDR2 LQKENI come from the germline V gene. The CDR3 covers 11 residues. CDR3 nucleotide sequence: TGTGCCAGCTCAGAACAGGGTCAGGCTTTCTTT. The encoded protein is CASSEQGQAFF.

The chain has TRBV5-1 and TRBJ2-3; 8 bases match TRBD1. V was pared by 4 bases and J by 2 bases, with 6 bases of the junction left unmatched. This CDR3 is built from 15 residues. Germline V lookup: CDR1 SGHRS, CDR2 YFSETQ. CDR3 residues: CASSRDRRSTDTQYF. In nucleotides, the CDR3 is TGCGCCAGCAGCCGGGACAGGCGATCCACAGATACGCAGTATTTT.

This clone has only a few counts. The rearrangement joins TRBV6-1 to TRBJ1-6, with D possibly being TRBD1 (5 bases). Germline V gene data show CDR1 as MNHNS and CDR2 as SASEGT. V was shortened by 4 bases and J by 2 bases, with 12 bases between the two germline ends. CDR3 length: 16 amino acids. In DNA form, the CDR3 reads TGTGCCAGCAGTGGCGTAGGGGATCCCTATAATTCACCCCTCCACTTT. Its translation is CASSGVGDPYNSPLHF.

This clone was recorded a few times. The rearrangement uses TRBV6-1 and TRBJ1-5; unclear D gene. The V end lost 7 bases, the J end lost 7 bases, and 20 bases lay between the germline ends. The germline gives CDR1 MNHNS, CDR2 SASEGT. This CDR3 has 15 amino acids. The CDR3 region has the DNA TGTGCCAGCATCCCTCAGAGGAGGGCAGGACAGCCCCAGCATTTT. It yields the protein CASIPQRRAGQPQHF.

In this sample, this clone turned up once. The J gene is TRBJ1-2, the V gene TRBV29-1; tentative D call: TRBD1 (6 bases). Deletions cut 7 bases from V and 2 bases from J, with 17 bases between. The V gene's germline CDR1 is SQVTM and CDR2 ANQGSEA. This CDR3 has 14 amino acids. The CDR3 sequence: CSAPAGGMNYGYTF. CDR3 DNA sequence: TGCAGCGCGCCAGCGGGGGGCATGAACTATGGCTACACCTTC.

The chain joins TRBV28 to TRBJ1-2; 9 bases agree with TRBD1. The CDR3 spans 15 residues. Germline lookup yields CDR1 MDHEN and CDR2 SYDVKM. With V trimmed by 8 bases and J by 2 bases, 9 bases remained unmatched. The CDR3: CASGPSGTGNYGYTF. In DNA, the CDR3 is TGTGCCAGCGGACCTTCCGGGACAGGGAACTATGGCTACACCTTC.

This chain links TRBV4-1 with TRBJ1-5, with 8 bases aligning to TRBD1. In germline, CDR1 is MGHRA, CDR2 YSYEKL. This CDR3 has 15 amino acids. The trim removed 1 base at V and 7 bases at J, leaving 6 bases unmatched. The CDR3 loop is CASSQVDRGKQPQHF. CDR3 sequence (DNA): TGCGCCAGCAGCCAAGTCGACAGGGGAAAGCAGCCCCAGCATTTT.

The chain employs TRBV6-5 and TRBJ1-1; TRBD1 matches at 8 bases. V gave up 5 bases and J gave up 5 bases; unmatched junction bases: 7. The CDR3 has 14 amino acids. Per germline, CDR1 MNHEY and CDR2 SVGAGI. CDR3 sequence: CASSRAGGRTEAFF. The CDR3 region has the DNA TGTGCCAGCAGTCGGGCAGGGGGCCGAACTGAAGCTTTCTTT.

The V call is TRBV5-8, the J call TRBJ2-2, with 7 bases that match TRBD2. CDR3 size: 14 residues. The ends lost 0 bases at V and 7 bases at J; junction bases unmatched: 3. From germline, CDR1 is SGHTS and CDR2 YDEGEE. The CDR3 is CASSLGLAVGELFF. The CDR3 region has the DNA TGTGCCAGCAGCTTGGGACTAGCTGTCGGGGAGCTGTTTTTT.

The chain couples TRBV28 to TRBJ1-5, with a tentative D call TRBD1 (6 bases). V was pared by 5 bases and J by 2 bases, with 13 bases between. The germline CDR1 and CDR2 sequences are MDHEN and SYDVKM. The CDR3 covers 15 residues. CDR3 in amino acids: CASSPGVFGNQPQHF. The CDR3 nucleotides read TGTGCCAGCAGTCCAGGGGTTTTTGGCAATCAGCCCCAGCATTTT.